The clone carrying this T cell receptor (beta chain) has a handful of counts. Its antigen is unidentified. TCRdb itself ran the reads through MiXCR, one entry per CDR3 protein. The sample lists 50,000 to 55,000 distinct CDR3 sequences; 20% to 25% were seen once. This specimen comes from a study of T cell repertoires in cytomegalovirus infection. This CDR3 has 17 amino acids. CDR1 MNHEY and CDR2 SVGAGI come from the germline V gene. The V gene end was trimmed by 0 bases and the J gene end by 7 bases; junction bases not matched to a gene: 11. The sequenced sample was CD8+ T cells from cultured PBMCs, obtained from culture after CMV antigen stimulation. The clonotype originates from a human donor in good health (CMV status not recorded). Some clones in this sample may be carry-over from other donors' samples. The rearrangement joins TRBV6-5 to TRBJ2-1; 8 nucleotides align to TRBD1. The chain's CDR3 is CASSYSKAGGLRNEQFF. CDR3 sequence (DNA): TGTGCCAGCAGTTACTCGAAGGCAGGGGGCCTTCGTAATGAGCAGTTCTTC.